The rows below give T cell receptor beta chains drawn from one sample of a study of OX40 agonist ivuxolimab in advanced cancers. Sequenced by immunoSEQ multiplex PCR; TCRdb stores in-frame clones only, minus some. The sample shows about 59,000 clones, about 90% of them seen only once. This sample comprised CD4+ or CD8+ T cells sorted from blood, obtained in a trial of the OX40 agonist ivuxolimab. The origin of the receptors is an adult with an advanced solid tumor such as melanoma, head and neck, liver or kidney cancer. The CDR3 runs from the conserved cysteine through the conserved F or W. The D gene is left open where the match is weak. Some rows have no size entry. The others give once, few or many, or a class for an expanded clone.

clone_size j_call v_call d_call cdr3_aa cdr3_nt
NA TRBJ1-2 TRBV19 TRBD1 CASSIDRGVGGAYGYTF TGTGCCAGTAGTATAGACCGAGGCGTAGGGGGCGCGTATGGCTACACCTTC
few TRBJ2-1 TRBV7-2 TRBD1 CASSLAGQGFYNEQFF TGTGCCAGCAGCTTAGCGGGACAGGGGTTCTACAATGAGCAGTTCTTC
NA TRBJ2-7 TRBV25-1 TRBD2 CASSEPGTNYEQYF TGTGCCAGCAGTGAACCCGGGACTAACTACGAGCAGTACTTC
NA TRBJ1-4 TRBV5-1 NA CASTQGGATNEKLFF TGCGCCAGCACCCAGGGCGGAGCAACTAATGAAAAACTGTTTTTT
NA TRBJ1-2 TRBV28 NA CASSFFKVFNYGYTF TGTGCCAGCAGTTTTTTTAAGGTCTTTAACTATGGCTACACCTTC
NA TRBJ2-6 TRBV4-1 NA CASSQDRHRLNPGANVLTF TGCGCCAGCAGCCAAGATCGTCACCGGCTTAACCCAGGGGCCAACGTCCTGACTTTC
NA TRBJ1-5 TRBV27 NA CASSLSGDISNQPQHF TGTGCCAGCAGTTTATCGGGGGACATAAGCAATCAGCCCCAGCATTTT
NA TRBJ2-2 TRBV2 NA CASRGVWAGELFF TGTGCCAGCAGGGGGGTATGGGCCGGGGAGCTGTTTTTT
NA TRBJ2-7 TRBV7-6 TRBD2 CASSSPLRESSYEQYF TGTGCCAGCAGCTCCCCTTTGCGGGAGAGCTCCTACGAGCAGTACTTC
NA TRBJ1-5 TRBV7-9 NA CASSVVNQPQHF TGTGCCAGCAGCGTTGTCAATCAGCCCCAGCATTTT
NA TRBJ1-1 TRBV2 NA CASTAGTNTEAFF TGTGCCAGCACTGCGGGTACGAACACTGAAGCTTTCTTT
few TRBJ1-1 TRBV28 TRBD1 CASSFPTGRMNTEAFF TGTGCCAGCAGTTTCCCGACAGGGAGAATGAACACTGAAGCTTTCTTT
few TRBJ1-1 TRBV11-3 NA CASSRQLNTEAFF TGTGCCAGCAGCCGACAGTTGAACACTGAAGCTTTCTTT
once TRBJ1-6 TRBV19 NA CASSEDRSYNSPLHF TGTGCCAGTAGTGAAGACAGGTCCTATAATTCACCCCTCCACTTT
NA TRBJ2-7 TRBV7-8 NA CASSLGQNLEQYF TGTGCCAGCAGCTTAGGACAGAATCTCGAGCAGTACTTC
NA TRBJ1-2 TRBV18 NA CASSPQAGNDGYTF TGTGCCAGCTCACCACAAGCAGGGAACGATGGCTACACCTTC
NA TRBJ2-2 TRBV5-1 NA CASSPRTDTGELFF TGCGCCAGCAGCCCACGGACGGATACCGGGGAGCTGTTTTTT
once TRBJ1-5 TRBV7-4 NA CASTSENQPQHF TGTGCCAGCACCTCGGAAAATCAGCCCCAGCATTTT
NA TRBJ2-5 TRBV7-2 TRBD2 CASSLRTSRFETQYF TGTGCCAGCAGCCTCAGGACTAGCCGATTTGAGACCCAGTACTTC
NA TRBJ2-1 TRBV11-2 NA CASSLETYYNEQFF TGTGCCAGCAGCTTAGAGACTTATTACAATGAGCAGTTCTTC
NA TRBJ2-7 TRBV10-3 TRBD1 CATHQQGASYEQYF TGTGCCACACACCAACAGGGGGCCTCCTACGAGCAGTACTTC
NA TRBJ1-2 TRBV30 NA CAWMSVYYGYTF TGTGCCTGGATGTCGGTATACTATGGCTACACCTTC
NA TRBJ2-5 TRBV29-1 NA CSAQQGPETQYF TGCAGCGCCCAACAAGGTCCAGAGACCCAGTACTTC
NA TRBJ2-5 TRBV19 NA CASSIEGRYQETQYF TGTGCCAGTAGTATTGAGGGCAGGTACCAAGAGACCCAGTACTTC
NA TRBJ2-5 TRBV7-2 NA CASNLGARGQETQYF TGTGCCAGCAATCTTGGGGCCAGGGGACAAGAGACCCAGTACTTC
once TRBJ2-7 TRBV2 NA CASRLEYEQYF TGTGCCAGCAGACTAGAATACGAGCAGTACTTC
once TRBJ1-2 TRBV5-1 TRBD1 CASSLETGNYGYTF TGCGCCAGCAGCTTGGAGACAGGGAACTATGGCTACACCTTC
NA TRBJ2-7 TRBV11-2 TRBD1 CASSLDQGVNNYEQYF TGTGCCAGCAGCTTAGATCAGGGGGTCAACAACTACGAGCAGTACTTC
NA TRBJ1-2 TRBV12-5 NA CASVYGGAGGYTF TGTGCTAGTGTATATGGAGGGGCTGGTGGCTACACCTTC
once TRBJ1-2 TRBV28 TRBD1 CASRFTDRGWFGYTF TGTGCCAGCAGGTTTACGGACAGGGGCTGGTTTGGCTACACCTTC
NA TRBJ2-5 TRBV7-3 TRBD2 CASSSTPGLAGAQETQYF TGTGCCAGCAGCTCGACTCCGGGACTAGCGGGGGCCCAAGAGACCCAGTACTTC
NA TRBJ2-1 TRBV9 TRBD2 CASSPRRLAGRNYNEQFF TGTGCCAGCAGCCCAAGGAGACTAGCGGGACGTAATTACAATGAGCAGTTCTTC
NA TRBJ1-1 TRBV5-8 NA CASSGGRSQAFF TGTGCCAGCAGCGGAGGACGCTCACAAGCTTTCTTT
NA TRBJ1-1 TRBV28 NA CASSLGSTVQPNTEAFF TGTGCCAGCAGTCTTGGATCCACCGTACAACCGAACACTGAAGCTTTCTTT
NA TRBJ1-1 TRBV9 TRBD1 CASSLSPIGQGVGTEAFF TGTGCCAGCAGCCTTAGCCCGATCGGACAGGGGGTCGGGACTGAAGCTTTCTTT
NA TRBJ2-7 TRBV7-2 TRBD1 CASSPGQGREQYF TGTGCCAGCAGCCCGGGACAGGGAAGGGAGCAGTACTTC
NA TRBJ2-4 TRBV7-8 TRBD2 CASSLARLAALYF TGTGCCAGCAGCTTAGCGCGGCTAGCGGCCCTATACTTC
NA TRBJ2-5 TRBV23-1 NA CPRGNRGAQYF TGCCCCCGGGGGAATCGGGGTGCCCAGTACTTC
NA TRBJ2-7 TRBV28 NA CASSSLSTYEQYF TGTGCCAGCAGTAGTCTAAGTACCTACGAGCAGTACTTC
few TRBJ2-1 TRBV10-1 NA CASSTGQSNEQFF TGCGCCAGCAGTACCGGACAGAGCAATGAGCAGTTCTTC
NA TRBJ2-1 TRBV5-1 TRBD1 CASSLAGQDYNEQFF TGCGCCAGCAGCTTGGCGGGACAGGACTACAATGAGCAGTTCTTC
once TRBJ1-1 TRBV6-6 NA CASSYGQSVEAFF TGTGCCAGCAGTTACGGGCAGTCAGTCGAAGCTTTCTTT
NA TRBJ2-3 TRBV2 NA CASTREEYTQYF TGTGCCAGCACCAGGGAAGAGTATACGCAGTATTTT
once TRBJ1-6 TRBV29-1 NA CSVAQSNSPLHF TGCAGCGTTGCTCAGTCGAATTCACCCCTCCACTTT
NA TRBJ2-5 TRBV11-2 NA CASSLVTAKETQYF TGTGCCAGCAGCTTAGTGACAGCAAAAGAGACCCAGTACTTC